Many counts were recorded for the clone carrying this T cell receptor beta chain. Its target is not known. Each ophthalmopathy patient scored at least 3 on the Clinical Activity Score and at least 4 on NOSPECS grade, with duration under 3 months. PBMCs were sourced from roughly 9.7 ml fresh peripheral blood. The source material, RNA transcripts, was used to amplify TCR beta CDR3 regions. When the TCR CDR3 underwent first-round RT-PCR, the HTBI primer set was used. TCRdb re-called the multiplex PCR reads with MiXCR, one entry per CDR3 protein. The table lists fewer than 700,000 distinct CDR3 sequences, approximately 17% of them singletons. The record originates from a study of T cells in Graves' hyperthyroidism and ophthalmopathy. Study findings and constraints: Blood samples included most of the expanded thyroid clonotypes exceeding 0.001. Ophthalmopathy was model-predicted a median roughly 6.3 months pre-onset.

The source material was blood. The receptor comes from a woman between 18 and 29 years old with Graves' ophthalmopathy.

The DNA of the CDR3 is TGTGCCAGCATCCATACCGACAGGGCCACTGAAGCTTTCTTT. Translated: CASIHTDRATEAFF. The V and J genes are TRBV3-1 and TRBJ1-1; 7 bases line up with TRBD1. The ends lost 7 bases at V and 4 bases at J; junction bases unmatched: 9. Germline V gene sequence: CDR1 LGHDT, CDR2 YNNKEL (reference sequence). CDR3 length: 14 amino acids. The entire variable domain, with the rest obtained from reference TRBV3-1 and TRBJ1-1, is as follows: DTAVSQTPKYLVTQMGNDKSIKCEQNLGHDTMYWYKQDSKKFLKIMFSYNNKELIINETVPNRFSPKSPDKAHLNLHINSLELGDSAVYFCASIHTDRATEAFFGQGTRLTVV.